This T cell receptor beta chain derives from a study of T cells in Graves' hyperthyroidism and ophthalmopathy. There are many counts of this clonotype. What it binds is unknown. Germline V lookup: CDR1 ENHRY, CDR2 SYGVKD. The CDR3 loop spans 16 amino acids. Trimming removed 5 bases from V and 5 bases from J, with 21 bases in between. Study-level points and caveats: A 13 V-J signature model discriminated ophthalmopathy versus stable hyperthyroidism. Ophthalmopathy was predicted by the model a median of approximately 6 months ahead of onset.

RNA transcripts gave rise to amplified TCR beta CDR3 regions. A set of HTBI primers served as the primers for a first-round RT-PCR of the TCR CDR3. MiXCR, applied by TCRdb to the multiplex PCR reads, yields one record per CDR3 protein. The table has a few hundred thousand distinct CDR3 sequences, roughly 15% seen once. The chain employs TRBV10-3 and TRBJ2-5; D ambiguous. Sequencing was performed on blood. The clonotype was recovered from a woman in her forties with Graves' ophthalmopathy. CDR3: CAISSPSGPVGETQYF. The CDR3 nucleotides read TGTGCCATCAGTTCCCCCTCAGGACCGGTGGGGGAGACCCAGTACTTC.